The 11 T cell receptor beta chains listed next were all sequenced from one sample in a study of T cells in Graves' hyperthyroidism and ophthalmopathy. Authors of the study amplified TCR beta CDR3 regions from RNA transcripts. The HTBI primer set served for first-round RT-PCR of the TCR CDR3. TCRdb analysed the multiplex PCR reads with MiXCR anew, one entry per CDR3 protein. The sample holds approximately 600,000 distinct CDR3 sequences, less than 25% seen once. Sequencing was carried out using blood. Every receptor here comes from a man under 40 with Graves' ophthalmopathy.

The CDR3 DNA reads TGTGCCAGCAGCTTAGAAGTAGGTAGCCGCTACGAGCAGTACTTC. Its translation: CASSLEVGSRYEQYF. V usage is TRBV7-8 and J usage is TRBJ2-7; D gene uncertain. The ends were cut back, 1 base at V and 3 bases at J, with 13 bases in the middle. This CDR3 contains 15 residues. From germline, CDR1 is SGHVS and CDR2 FQNEAQ.

The rearrangement joins TRBV4-3 to TRBJ2-7; 14 nucleotides align to TRBD2. The V gene end was trimmed by 1 base and the J gene end by 5 bases; junction bases not matched to a gene: 4. Germline loops: CDR1 LGHNA, CDR2 YSLEER. The CDR3 runs 16 residues. The CDR3 is CASSQVGTSGSHEQYF. The CDR3, as DNA: TGCGCCAGCAGCCAAGTGGGGACTAGCGGGAGCCACGAGCAGTACTTC.

The table lists this clonotype with a few counts. V gene TRBV9 combines with J gene TRBJ2-1; D is perhaps TRBD1 or TRBD2 (5 bases each). This CDR3 is built from 16 residues. Trimming removed 1 base at V and 5 bases at J, with 16 bases between. CDR1 and CDR2 (germline): SGDLS, YYNGEE. This CDR3 reads CASSVFGGVGDNEQFF. The CDR3 DNA reads TGTGCCAGCAGCGTATTTGGGGGAGTAGGCGACAATGAGCAGTTCTTC.

This rearrangement joins TRBV7-2 to TRBJ1-1; D possibly corresponds to TRBD1 (6 bases). V lost 7 bases to trimming and J lost 4 bases, with 19 bases between them. The germline gives CDR1 SGHTA, CDR2 FQGNSA. The CDR3 covers 15 residues. CDR3 coding DNA: TGTGCCAGCAACCCGACCTACAGGGTAGGCACTGAAGCTTTCTTT. Residues: CASNPTYRVGTEAFF.

Ten or more counts support this clonotype. This chain connects TRBV2 to TRBJ1-5; 11 bases are shared with TRBD1. V shed 7 bases, J shed 2 bases, and the junction held 4 bases outside the gene matches. The CDR3 sequence is 15 residues long. The V gene's germline CDR1 is SNHLY and CDR2 FYNNEI. CDR3 DNA sequence: TGTGCCAGCACCACGGGACAGGGGGGCAATCAGCCCCAGCATTTT. Translated, it gives CASTTGQGGNQPQHF.

This clonotype has at least ten counts. V is TRBV11-2 and J is TRBJ2-1; D remains ambiguous. Germline V lookup: CDR1 SGHAT, CDR2 FQNNGV. V lost 0 bases and J lost 5, with 5 bases in between. There are 13 residues in the CDR3. CDR3 coding DNA: TGTGCCAGCAGCTTAGACCTTAACAATGAGCAGTTCTTC. Amino acids: CASSLDLNNEQFF.

This clonotype was found a few times. The chain joins TRBV6-1 to TRBJ1-6; TRBD1 aligns across 7 bases. Trimming cost V 7 bases and J 7 bases; bases outside gene matches: 7. Germline CDR1 MNHNS, CDR2 SASEGT. The CDR3 contains 14 residues. Here the CDR3 reads CASTEGGWNSPLHF. The CDR3 nucleotides read TGTGCCAGCACCGAAGGGGGCTGGAATTCACCCCTCCACTTT.

The J gene is TRBJ1-1, the V gene TRBV6-1, with 7 bases lining up with TRBD1. The ends lost 6 bases at V and 2 bases at J; junction bases unmatched: 12. This CDR3 comprises 16 residues. CDR1 and CDR2 from the germline V gene are MNHNS and SASEGT. The CDR3 coding sequence is TGTGCCAGCAGACAGTTCGCCGGGACAGCTAACACTGAAGCTTTCTTT. It yields the protein CASRQFAGTANTEAFF.

This chain joins TRBV7-9 and TRBJ1-3; D uncertain. The CDR3 runs to 15 residues. Germline V gene sequence: CDR1 SEHNR, CDR2 FQNEAQ (reference sequence). The V end was cut by 3 bases, the J end by 0 bases, with 9 bases between. The CDR3 reads CASSFGQSSGNTIYF. DNA of the CDR3: TGTGCCAGCAGCTTCGGGCAGTCCTCTGGAAACACCATATATTTT.

This clonotype has a count of ten or more. The J gene is TRBJ2-2, the V gene TRBV28; tentative D call: TRBD2 (6 bases). This CDR3 comprises 14 residues. CDR1 and CDR2 from the germline V gene are MDHEN and SYDVKM. V was trimmed by 7 bases and J by 3 bases, leaving 12 bases between them. The CDR3: CASKSGTYTGELFF. The DNA of the CDR3 is TGTGCCAGCAAATCCGGGACTTACACCGGGGAGCTGTTTTTT.

The table lists this clonotype with a few counts. The chain combines TRBV15 with TRBJ1-1, with a possible D match to TRBD1 (6 bases). The CDR3 loop spans 15 amino acids. Between the trimmed V and J ends, which lost 1 base and 4 bases, there was a span of 13 bases. The V gene's germline CDR1 is LNHNV and CDR2 YYDKDF (reference sequence). For the CDR3, the DNA is TGTGCCACCAGCAGAGTCCTACAGGGTCCCACTGAAGCTTTCTTT. Amino acid sequence: CATSRVLQGPTEAFF. Based on the CDR3 plus reference TRBV15 and TRBJ1-1, the full variable domain is DAMVIQNPRYQVTQFGKPVTLSCSQTLNHNVMYWYQQKSSQAPKLLFHYYDKDFNNEADTPDNFQSRRPNTSFCFLDIRSPGLGDTAMYLCATSRVLQGPTEAFFGQGTRLTVV.